Listed here is a single TCR beta chain. What it binds is unknown. Trimming removed 5 bases at V and 3 bases at J, with 16 bases between. The CDR3 runs 16 residues. Per germline, CDR1 KGHDR and CDR2 SFDVKD. A sample-barcoded 5' primer and a J-beta primer mix were used in a second PCR of roughly 7 to 11 cycles. Each cDNA was tagged by a template-switch adaptor containing 12 random nucleotides. TCRdb used MiXCR to reprocess the 5' RACE reads, holding one entry per CDR3 protein. The sample contains approximately 800,000 distinct CDR3 sequences, 35% to 60% of which appear only once. This record comes from a study of blood T cells in healthy people across ages. Study observations and caveats: CMV status of donors was not determined, possibly confounding expanded clonotype changes. It was not possible, with unsorted PBMCs, to conclusively compare naive and antigen-experienced cells.

Sample: blood. The V and J genes are TRBV24-1 and TRBJ2-1, with D possibly TRBD2 on 6 matching bases. This TCR came from a man at least 80 years old in good health. The CDR3 DNA sequence: TGTGCCACCAGTGCCCCAGGAGGTAGCGGCTACAATGAGCAGTTCTTC. This encodes CATSAPGGSGYNEQFF.